Below, 26 T cell receptor beta chains from the same sample are listed, as sequenced in a study of regulatory T cells in long-lasting Graves disease. Time point noted: newly diagnosed GD, antithyroid drugs for less than 3 months. Isolated PBMC RNA provided the starting material for the TCR library. The authors built TCR beta libraries using iRepertoire HTBI primers and Arm-PCR of CDR3 regions. MiXCR, applied by TCRdb to the multiplex PCR reads, yields one record per CDR3 protein. The sample holds 350,000 to 450,000 distinct CDR3 sequences, over 15% seen once. Separately, the same data were catalogued under a study of T cells in Graves' hyperthyroidism and ophthalmopathy.

This specimen consisted of peripheral blood mononuclear cells (PBMCs), obtained at new diagnosis, from a patient treated with antithyroid drugs. These TCRs come from a man in his forties with Graves disease.

This clonotype has at least ten counts. This chain joins TRBV5-1 and TRBJ1-3, with a tentative D call TRBD1 (6 bases). The CDR3 sequence is 14 residues long. The ends were cut back, 5 bases at V and 3 bases at J, with 12 bases in the middle. Germline V gene sequence: CDR1 SGHRS, CDR2 YFSETQ. CDR3 bases: TGCGCCAGCAGGAATACAGGGTTTGGAAACACCATATATTTT. Translation: CASRNTGFGNTIYF. Full variable domain (remainder filled in from reference TRBV5-1 and TRBJ1-3): KAGVTQTPRYLIKTRGQQVTLSCSPISGHRSVSWYQQTPGQGLQFLFEYFSETQRNKGNFPGRFSGRQFSNSRSEMNVSTLELGDSALYLCASRNTGFGNTIYFGEGSWLTVV.

This chain joins TRBV7-9 and TRBJ2-1; possible D gene TRBD1, 6 bases. The CDR3 consists of 17 residues. The germline V and J ends were trimmed by 8 bases and 0 bases, with 20 bases remaining between them. CDR1 and CDR2 (germline): SEHNR, FQNEAQ (reference sequence). The CDR3: CASPLPEGDHSYNEQFF. The CDR3 coding sequence is TGTGCCAGCCCCCTTCCTGAGGGGGACCACTCCTACAATGAGCAGTTCTTC.

This clonotype was observed many times. The V and J genes are TRBV7-3 and TRBJ2-1; a possible D gene is TRBD1 (6 bases). V shed 5 bases and J shed 10 bases, with 15 bases lying between them. The germline V gene has CDR1 SGHTA and CDR2 FQGTGA. The CDR3 is made up of 13 amino acids. The CDR3 sequence: CASSAIQGSEQFF. As DNA, the CDR3 is TGTGCCAGCAGCGCGATCCAGGGGTCCGAGCAGTTCTTC.

This clonotype was recorded many times. V gene TRBV5-1 combines with J gene TRBJ1-6; 10 bases agree with TRBD1. The CDR3 sequence is 21 residues long. Trimming removed 4 bases from V and 7 bases from J; junction bases left unmatched: 23. From germline, CDR1 is SGHRS and CDR2 YFSETQ. This CDR3 reads CASSQRSTGTGAIGGNSPLHF. The DNA for the CDR3 is TGCGCCAGCAGCCAGAGAAGTACCGGGACAGGGGCGATCGGGGGAAATTCACCCCTCCACTTT.

This clonotype was counted many times. This chain links TRBV20-1 with TRBJ2-7; maybe TRBD2 (5 bases). The V end lost 0 bases, the J end lost 7 bases, and 13 bases lay between the germline ends. The germline V gene encodes CDR1 DFQATT and CDR2 SNEGSKA (reference sequence). There are 13 residues in the CDR3. The CDR3 loop reads CSARDTLVYEQYF. The DNA of the CDR3 is TGCAGTGCTAGAGACACACTAGTTTATGAGCAGTACTTC.

The rearrangement joins TRBV9 to TRBJ2-1; D is unclear. This CDR3 comprises 13 residues. Germline V gene lookup returns CDR1 SGDLS and CDR2 YYNGEE. The V and J ends lost 4 bases and 5 bases respectively, with 10 bases between them. This chain's CDR3 is CASSPYLHNEQFF. The CDR3 nucleotides read TGTGCCAGCAGCCCCTATCTCCACAATGAGCAGTTCTTC.

This clonotype was seen ten or more times. This sequence joins TRBV27 and TRBJ2-3; 11 positions match TRBD2. Germline lookup yields CDR1 MNHEY and CDR2 SMNVEV (reference sequence). V lost 8 bases to trimming and J lost 8 bases; unmatched junction nucleotides: 18. The CDR3 sequence is 17 residues long. The CDR3, as DNA: TGTGCCAGCGGTCCCCGCTCGGTAGCGGGGGGGCAGGGTACGCAGTATTTT. Translated: CASGPRSVAGGQGTQYF.

V gene TRBV20-1 combines with J gene TRBJ2-1, with TRBD2 matching 16 bases. Germline V gene lookup returns CDR1 DFQATT and CDR2 SNEGSKA (reference sequence). The ends lost 7 bases at V and 7 bases at J; junction bases unmatched: 13. The CDR3 is 17 residues long. The CDR3 spells CSGPGLAGGGVNNEQFF. The DNA for the CDR3 is TGCAGTGGACCGGGACTAGCGGGGGGGGGAGTGAATAATGAGCAGTTCTTC.

This clonotype was observed many times. V is TRBV9 and J is TRBJ2-5; tentatively, D is TRBD1 (6 bases). Germline CDR1 reads SGDLS; CDR2 reads YYNGEE. The CDR3 extends over 13 amino acids. With 2 bases removed from V and 3 bases from J, the gap between germline ends came to 8 bases. The CDR3 sequence is CASSVRGKETQYF. CDR3 sequence (DNA): TGTGCCAGCAGCGTGAGGGGGAAAGAGACCCAGTACTTC.

V is TRBV4-2 and J is TRBJ2-7, with 12 nucleotides matching TRBD2. Germline loops: CDR1 LGHNA, CDR2 YNFKEQ. The CDR3 loop spans 15 amino acids. V lost 1 base and J lost 4; bases outside the gene matches: 2. Here the CDR3 reads CASSQVTSGGYEQYF. In DNA, the CDR3 is TGTGCCAGCAGCCAAGTGACTAGCGGGGGTTACGAGCAGTACTTC.

This rearrangement joins TRBV5-1 to TRBJ2-1, with unresolved D. The end of the DNA aligns better with TRBJ2-5, so the J call may be wrong. Germline V gene data show CDR1 as SGHRS and CDR2 as YFSETQ. This CDR3 has 15 residues. CDR3 sequence: CASSLARLAQETQYF. The CDR3 DNA follows: TGCGCCAGCAGCTTGGCAAGGTTAGCTCAAGAGACCCAGTACTTC.

On this clonotype itself: This may be a read error: a much more frequent sequence differs by one nucleotide. This chain joins TRBV7-9 and TRBJ2-5, with D possibly matching TRBD1 (6 bases). The length of the CDR3 is 14 residues. Germline V gene data show CDR1 as SEHNR and CDR2 as FQNEAQ (reference sequence). Trimming took off 1 base at V and 0 bases at J, with 6 bases between the two ends. CDR3 residues: CASSLEGDQETQYF. For the CDR3, the DNA is TGTGCCAGCAGCTTAGAGGGGGACCAAGAGACCCAGTACTTC.

There are many counts of this clonotype. The J gene is TRBJ2-1, the V gene TRBV18; no clear D gene. V lost 3 bases and J lost 5, with 20 bases in between. Germline loops: CDR1 KGHSH, CDR2 LQKENI. The CDR3 has 17 amino acids. The CDR3 DNA is TGTGCCAGCTCACCCGTAGCCACCGTTTGGGATAACAATGAGCAGTTCTTC. Encoded protein: CASSPVATVWDNNEQFF.

The sample holds many counts of this clonotype. The chain uses TRBV18 and TRBJ2-3, with D maybe TRBD2 (5 bases). CDR1 KGHSH and CDR2 LQKENI come from the germline V gene. V was cut by 6 bases and J by 5 bases, with 15 bases left in between. The CDR3 contains 14 residues. DNA of the CDR3: TGTGCCAGCTCCCCCCTAGCAGCTCGAGATACGCAGTATTTT. Its protein product is CASSPLAARDTQYF.

This clonotype was recorded a few times. The chain combines TRBV20-1 with TRBJ2-1; the match to TRBD1 covers 8 bases. The CDR3 has 14 residues. V was pared by 8 bases and J by 6 bases, with 12 bases of the junction left unmatched. Germline assignment: CDR1 DFQATT and CDR2 SNEGSKA (reference sequence). For the CDR3, the DNA is TGCAGTACGCCCGGGACAGGTCTTTCCAATGAGCAGTTCTTC. Amino acid sequence: CSTPGTGLSNEQFF.

At least ten counts were recorded for this clonotype. Germline is not matched at one junction end, which may reflect a read error. The chain links TRBV5-1 to TRBJ2-3; TRBD2 matches 8 bases. Germline V lookup: CDR1 SGHRS, CDR2 YFSETQ. The CDR3 has 15 amino acids. The CDR3 DNA reads as TGTGCCAGCAGCCCGGGACTAGTGTCTACAGATACGCAGTATTTT. This codes for CASSPGLVSTDTQYF.

The sample holds many counts of this clonotype. The gene calls are TRBV3-1 and TRBJ2-7, with D perhaps matching TRBD1 (5 bases). Trimming cost V 2 bases and J 4 bases, with 15 bases left between them. Germline V lookup: CDR1 LGHDT, CDR2 YNNKEL (reference sequence). The CDR3 consists of 15 residues. The CDR3 sequence is CASSQPGPTGYEQYF. The CDR3 DNA reads TGTGCCAGCAGCCAACCCGGGCCCACAGGATACGAGCAGTACTTC.

This clonotype occurred many times. The chain carries TRBV28 and TRBJ2-1; D possibly matches TRBD1 or TRBD2 (6 bases each). CDR3 size: 15 residues. With 6 bases removed from V and 2 bases from J, the gap between germline ends came to 14 bases. Germline V gene data show CDR1 as MDHEN and CDR2 as SYDVKM. In nucleotides, the CDR3 is TGTGCCAGCAGGGGGGGAAGGGGGGCCTACAATGAGCAGTTCTTC. Translated: CASRGGRGAYNEQFF.

This clonotype has only a few counts. This chain joins TRBV7-8 and TRBJ2-1; D is unresolved. The closer fit of TRBJ2-5 to the DNA end suggests the J call may be wrong. The CDR3 has 19 residues. The germline V gene has CDR1 SGHVS and CDR2 FQNEAQ. The CDR3 sequence is CASSLNTRHRAYLWETQYF. The CDR3 region has the DNA TGTGCCAGCAGCTTAAACACCCGACACCGGGCCTACCTGTGGGAGACCCAGTACTTC.

This clonotype was recorded at least ten times. V and J are TRBV28 and TRBJ1-2; 8 bases fit TRBD1. The V segment lost 5 bases and the J segment 1 base; nucleotides outside the gene matches: 18. The V gene's germline CDR1 is MDHEN and CDR2 SYDVKM. The CDR3 extends over 19 amino acids. The CDR3 DNA follows: TGTGCCAGCAGTCTCCCCCCAGTCCCAGGGGGCATACTTAACTATGGCTACACCTTC. Protein product: CASSLPPVPGGILNYGYTF.

This clonotype has ten or more counts. The chain combines TRBV2 with TRBJ2-7; D not resolved. The CDR3 has 13 residues. V was pared by 3 bases and J by 1 base, with 7 bases between. Germline values: CDR1 SNHLY, CDR2 FYNNEI. CDR3 sequence: CASSDHSSYEQYF. The CDR3 DNA sequence: TGTGCCAGCAGTGATCACAGTTCCTACGAGCAGTACTTC.

The gene calls are TRBV5-1 and TRBJ2-5; D gene uncertain. The V end lost 7 bases, the J end lost 2 bases, and 12 bases lay between the germline ends. The germline V gene encodes CDR1 SGHRS and CDR2 YFSETQ. The CDR3 extends over 13 amino acids. The DNA for the CDR3 is TGCGCCAGCGGAGACCTACGTCAAGAGACCCAGTACTTC. Amino acids: CASGDLRQETQYF.

This clonotype has a count of ten or more. The rearrangement joins TRBV6-1 to TRBJ2-7, with D unclear. The CDR3 covers 18 residues. The germline CDR1 and CDR2 sequences are MNHNS and SASEGT. V was clipped by 0 bases and J by 0 bases, with 18 bases between them. The CDR3 loop is CASSEAPLRSRSSYEQYF. As DNA, the CDR3 is TGTGCCAGCAGTGAAGCCCCCCTTCGATCCCGGAGCTCCTACGAGCAGTACTTC.

The chain uses TRBV15 and TRBJ1-5; no firm D call. The CDR3 spans 13 residues. V was clipped by 1 base and J by 0 bases, with 1 base between them. Germline V gives CDR1 LNHNV, CDR2 YYDKDF (reference sequence). Here the CDR3 reads CATSRVSNQPQHF. For the CDR3, the DNA is TGTGCCACCAGCAGAGTTAGCAATCAGCCCCAGCATTTT.

Only a few counts were recorded for this clonotype. CDR3 coding DNA: TGCGCCAGCAAGACCCAGGGACGGGAAGAGACCCAGTACTTC. Its translation: CASKTQGREETQYF. The V call is TRBV5-1, the J call TRBJ2-5; either TRBD1 or TRBD2 may fit D (5 bases each). With 6 bases removed from V and 3 bases from J, the gap between germline ends came to 15 bases. CDR3 length: 14 amino acids. Germline CDR1 SGHRS, CDR2 YFSETQ. Looking up the rest from reference TRBV5-1 and TRBJ2-5 gives the full variable domain: KAGVTQTPRYLIKTRGQQVTLSCSPISGHRSVSWYQQTPGQGLQFLFEYFSETQRNKGNFPGRFSGRQFSNSRSEMNVSTLELGDSALYLCASKTQGREETQYFGPGTRLLVL.

This clonotype was found a few times. The chain is built from TRBV7-9 and TRBJ1-1; no clear D. This CDR3 region has 14 residues. Trimming removed 2 bases at V and 5 bases at J, with 12 bases between. Germline V gene data show CDR1 as SEHNR and CDR2 as FQNEAQ (reference sequence). The chain's CDR3 is CASSLSRSGTEAFF. Written as DNA, the CDR3 is TGTGCCAGCAGCTTATCTCGGTCGGGGACTGAAGCTTTCTTT.